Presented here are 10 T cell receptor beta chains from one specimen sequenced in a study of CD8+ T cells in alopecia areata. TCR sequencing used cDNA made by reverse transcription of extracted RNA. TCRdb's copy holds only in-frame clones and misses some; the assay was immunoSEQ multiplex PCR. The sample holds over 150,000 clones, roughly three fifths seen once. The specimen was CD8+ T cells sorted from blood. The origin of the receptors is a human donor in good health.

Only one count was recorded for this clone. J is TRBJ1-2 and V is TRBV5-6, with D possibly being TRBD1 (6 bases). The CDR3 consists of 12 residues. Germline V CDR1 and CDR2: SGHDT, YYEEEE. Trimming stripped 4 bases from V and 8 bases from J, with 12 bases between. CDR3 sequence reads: CASSPSGDGYTF. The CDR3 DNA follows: TGTGCCAGCAGCCCCTCAGGGGACGGCTACACCTTC.

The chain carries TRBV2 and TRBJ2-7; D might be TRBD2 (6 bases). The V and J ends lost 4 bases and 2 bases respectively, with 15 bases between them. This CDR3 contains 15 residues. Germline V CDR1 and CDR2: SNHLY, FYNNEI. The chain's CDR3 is CASSARDFSPYEQYF. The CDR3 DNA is TGTGCCAGCAGTGCAAGGGACTTTTCCCCCTACGAGCAGTACTTC.

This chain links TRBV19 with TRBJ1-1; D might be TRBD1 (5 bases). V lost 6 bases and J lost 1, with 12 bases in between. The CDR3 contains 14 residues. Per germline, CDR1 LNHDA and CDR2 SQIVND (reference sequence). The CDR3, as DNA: TGTGCCAGTAGCGCCGGGACGGGGAACACTGAAGCTTTCTTT. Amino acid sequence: CASSAGTGNTEAFF.

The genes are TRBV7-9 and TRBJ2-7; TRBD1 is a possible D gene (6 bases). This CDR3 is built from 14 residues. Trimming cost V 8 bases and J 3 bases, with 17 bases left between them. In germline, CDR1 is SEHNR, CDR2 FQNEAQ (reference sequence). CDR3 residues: CASVPGTNRYEQYF. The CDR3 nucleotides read TGTGCCAGCGTTCCGGGGACAAACCGCTACGAGCAGTACTTC.

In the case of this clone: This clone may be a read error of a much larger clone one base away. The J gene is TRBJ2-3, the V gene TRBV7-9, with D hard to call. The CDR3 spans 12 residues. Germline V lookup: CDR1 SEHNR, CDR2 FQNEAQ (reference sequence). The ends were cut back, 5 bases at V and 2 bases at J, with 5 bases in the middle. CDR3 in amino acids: CASSPYTDTQYF. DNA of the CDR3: TGTGCCAGCAGCCCGTACACAGATACGCAGTATTTT.

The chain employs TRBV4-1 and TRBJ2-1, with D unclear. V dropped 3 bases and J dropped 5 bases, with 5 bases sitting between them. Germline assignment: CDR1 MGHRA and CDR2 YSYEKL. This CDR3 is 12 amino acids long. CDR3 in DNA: TGCGCCAGCAGCCAGGGCGACAATGAGCAGTTCTTC. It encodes CASSQGDNEQFF.

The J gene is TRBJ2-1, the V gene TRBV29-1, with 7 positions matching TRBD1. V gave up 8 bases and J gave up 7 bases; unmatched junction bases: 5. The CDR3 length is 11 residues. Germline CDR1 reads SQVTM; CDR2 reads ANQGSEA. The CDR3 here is CSTTGANEQFF. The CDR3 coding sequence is TGCAGCACCACAGGGGCGAATGAGCAGTTCTTC.

CDR3 nucleotides: TGCAGCGTTCGGGGGGCAGGAGTCTCCTACGAGCAGTACTTC. Protein product: CSVRGAGVSYEQYF. The V gene is TRBV29-1, the J gene TRBJ2-7; a possible D gene is TRBD2 (7 bases). Germline V gene sequence: CDR1 SQVTM, CDR2 ANQGSEA. The CDR3 sequence is 14 residues long. The V end lost 5 bases, the J end lost 0 bases, and 14 bases lay between the germline ends.

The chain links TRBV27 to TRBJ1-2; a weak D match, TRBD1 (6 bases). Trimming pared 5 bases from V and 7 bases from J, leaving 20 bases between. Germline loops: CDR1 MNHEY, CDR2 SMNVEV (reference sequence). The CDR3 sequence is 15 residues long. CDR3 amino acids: CASSLGTPSPGGYTF. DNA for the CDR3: TGTGCCAGCAGTCTCGGGACACCCAGCCCAGGTGGCTACACCTTC.

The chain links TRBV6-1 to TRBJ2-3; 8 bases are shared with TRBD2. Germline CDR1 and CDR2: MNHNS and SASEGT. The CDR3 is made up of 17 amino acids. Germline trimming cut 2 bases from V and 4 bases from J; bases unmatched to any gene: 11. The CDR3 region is CASSETPGGAGADTQYF. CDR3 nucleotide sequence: TGTGCCAGCAGTGAAACCCCGGGAGGGGCGGGCGCAGATACGCAGTATTTT.